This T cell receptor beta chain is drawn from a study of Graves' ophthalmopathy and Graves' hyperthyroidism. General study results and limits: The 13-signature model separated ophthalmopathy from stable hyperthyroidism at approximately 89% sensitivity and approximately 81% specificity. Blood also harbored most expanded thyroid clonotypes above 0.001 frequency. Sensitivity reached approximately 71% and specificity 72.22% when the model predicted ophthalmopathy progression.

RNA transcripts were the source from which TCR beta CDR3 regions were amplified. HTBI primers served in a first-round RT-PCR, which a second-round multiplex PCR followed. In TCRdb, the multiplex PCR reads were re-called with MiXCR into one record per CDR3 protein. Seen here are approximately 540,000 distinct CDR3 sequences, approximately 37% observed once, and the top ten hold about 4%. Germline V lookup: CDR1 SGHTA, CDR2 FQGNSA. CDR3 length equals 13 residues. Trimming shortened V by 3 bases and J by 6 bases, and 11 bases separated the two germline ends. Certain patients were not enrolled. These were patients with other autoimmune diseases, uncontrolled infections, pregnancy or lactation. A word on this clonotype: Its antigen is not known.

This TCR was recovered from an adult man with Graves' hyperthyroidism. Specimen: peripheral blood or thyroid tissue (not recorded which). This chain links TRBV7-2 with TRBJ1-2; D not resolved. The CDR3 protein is CASSLSGVDGYTF. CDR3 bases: TGTGCCAGCAGCTTGTCGGGAGTCGATGGCTACACCTTC. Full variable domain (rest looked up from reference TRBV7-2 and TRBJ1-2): GAGVSQSPSNKVTEKGKDVELRCDPISGHTALYWYRQSLGQGLEFLIYFQGNSAPDKSGLPSDRFSAERTGGSVSTLTIQRTQQEDSAVYLCASSLSGVDGYTFGSGTRLTVV.